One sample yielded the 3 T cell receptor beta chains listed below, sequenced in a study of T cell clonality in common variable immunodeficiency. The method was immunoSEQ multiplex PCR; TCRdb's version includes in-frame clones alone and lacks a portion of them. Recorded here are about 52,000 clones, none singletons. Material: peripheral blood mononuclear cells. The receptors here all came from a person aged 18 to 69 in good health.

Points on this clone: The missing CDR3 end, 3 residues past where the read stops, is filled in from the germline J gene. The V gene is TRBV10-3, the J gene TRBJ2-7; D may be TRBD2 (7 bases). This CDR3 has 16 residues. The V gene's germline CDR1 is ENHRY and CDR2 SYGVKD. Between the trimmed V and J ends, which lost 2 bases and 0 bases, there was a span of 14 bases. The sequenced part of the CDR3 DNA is TGTGCCATCAGTGAGGCTTCGGGGGGCAGCTCCTACGAG. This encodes CAISEASGGSSYE. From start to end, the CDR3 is CAISEASGGSSYEQYF.

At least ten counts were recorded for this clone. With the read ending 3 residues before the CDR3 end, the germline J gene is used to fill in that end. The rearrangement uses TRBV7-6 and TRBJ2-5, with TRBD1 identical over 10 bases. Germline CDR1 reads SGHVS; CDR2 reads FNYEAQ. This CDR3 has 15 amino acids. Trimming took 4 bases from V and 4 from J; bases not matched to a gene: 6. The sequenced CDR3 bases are TGTGCCAGCAGCTCCGGGGGGACAGGGGCAGAGACC. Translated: CASSSGGTGAET. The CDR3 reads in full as CASSSGGTGAETQYF.

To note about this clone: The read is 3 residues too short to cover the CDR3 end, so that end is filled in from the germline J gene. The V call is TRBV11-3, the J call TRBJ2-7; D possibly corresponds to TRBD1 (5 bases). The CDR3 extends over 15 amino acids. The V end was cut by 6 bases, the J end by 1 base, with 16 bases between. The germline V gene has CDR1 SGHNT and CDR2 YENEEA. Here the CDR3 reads CASRVSARQSYEQYF. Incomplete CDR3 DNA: TGTGCCAGCAGGGTGAGCGCACGACAGTCCTACGAG.